The rows below give T cell receptor beta chains drawn from one sample of a study of T cell responses to AZD1222 COVID-19 vaccine. The protocol was immunoSEQ multiplex PCR, while the TCRdb copy is restricted to in-frame clones and leaves out a portion. The repertoire holds about 180,000 clones, with roughly 91% as singletons. Sample: peripheral blood, taken 28 days after the second AZD1222 dose. These receptor sequences come from an adult who received the AZD1222 COVID-19 vaccine. Each CDR3 is given with its conserved first and last residue. A D gene is named only where the DNA matches it firmly. Clone sizes are given selectively: once, few, many, or a class where the clone is expanded.

CDR3 length: 13; J gene: TRBJ1-1; clone size: NA; D gene: NA; V gene: TRBV7-3; CDR3 protein: CASSSGMNTEAFF; CDR3 DNA: TGTGCCAGCAGCTCGGGGATGAACACTGAAGCTTTCTTT
CDR3 length: 17; J gene: TRBJ1-4; clone size: NA; D gene: TRBD1; V gene: TRBV2; CDR3 protein: CASSYGTGVATNEKLFF; CDR3 DNA: TGTGCCAGCAGCTACGGGACAGGGGTTGCAACTAATGAAAAACTGTTTTTT
CDR3 length: 11; J gene: TRBJ2-1; clone size: NA; D gene: NA; V gene: TRBV6-5; CDR3 protein: CASSSAPEQFF; CDR3 DNA: TGTGCCAGCAGTTCGGCCCCTGAGCAGTTCTTC
CDR3 length: 17; J gene: TRBJ1-2; clone size: NA; D gene: NA; V gene: TRBV3-1/TRBV3-2; CDR3 protein: CASSHLVAPSGVGGYTF; CDR3 DNA: TGTGCCAGCAGCCATCTTGTAGCTCCGTCGGGGGTAGGCGGCTACACCTTC
CDR3 length: 17; J gene: TRBJ1-3; clone size: NA; D gene: NA; V gene: TRBV5-1; CDR3 protein: CASSGGDTVLSGNTIYF; CDR3 DNA: TGCGCCAGCAGCGGAGGGGACACGGTCCTCTCTGGAAACACCATATATTTT
CDR3 length: 14; J gene: TRBJ2-5; clone size: NA; D gene: NA; V gene: TRBV19; CDR3 protein: CASSISKAEETQYF; CDR3 DNA: TGTGCCAGTAGTATATCGAAAGCGGAGGAGACCCAGTACTTC
CDR3 length: 13; J gene: TRBJ2-7; clone size: NA; D gene: NA; V gene: TRBV12-3/TRBV12-4; CDR3 protein: CASSRGLTYEQYF; CDR3 DNA: TGTGCCAGCAGCCGGGGACTGACCTACGAGCAGTACTTC
CDR3 length: 16; J gene: TRBJ2-5; clone size: NA; D gene: NA; V gene: TRBV10-3; CDR3 protein: CATRGAGGGLQETQYF; CDR3 DNA: TGTGCCACCCGGGGGGCTGGCGGGGGTCTCCAAGAGACCCAGTACTTC
CDR3 length: 16; J gene: TRBJ2-3; clone size: once; D gene: NA; V gene: TRBV19; CDR3 protein: CASSFTTGTSTDTQYF; CDR3 DNA: TGTGCCAGTAGTTTTACGACAGGGACTAGCACAGATACGCAGTATTTT
CDR3 length: 13; J gene: TRBJ2-3; clone size: once; D gene: NA; V gene: TRBV19; CDR3 protein: CASSERGTDTQYF; CDR3 DNA: TGTGCCAGTAGTGAGAGGGGGACAGATACGCAGTATTTT
CDR3 length: 14; J gene: TRBJ2-5; clone size: NA; D gene: TRBD1; V gene: TRBV2; CDR3 protein: CASNLNRGPETQYF; CDR3 DNA: TGTGCCAGCAACCTGAACAGGGGGCCGGAGACCCAGTACTTC
CDR3 length: 15; J gene: TRBJ2-1; clone size: NA; D gene: TRBD1; V gene: TRBV2; CDR3 protein: CASRMDRGVSNEQFF; CDR3 DNA: TGTGCCAGCAGGATGGACAGGGGAGTTTCCAATGAGCAGTTCTTC
CDR3 length: 12; J gene: TRBJ1-2; clone size: NA; D gene: NA; V gene: TRBV6-2/TRBV6-3; CDR3 protein: CASSTEGRGYTF; CDR3 DNA: TGTGCCAGCAGTACCGAGGGGCGCGGCTACACCTTC
CDR3 length: 15; J gene: TRBJ2-1; clone size: NA; D gene: NA; V gene: TRBV6-5; CDR3 protein: CASSPLGGGYNEQFF; CDR3 DNA: TGTGCCAGCAGTCCCTTAGGGGGTGGGTACAATGAGCAGTTCTTC
CDR3 length: 15; J gene: TRBJ2-5; clone size: NA; D gene: NA; V gene: TRBV6-5; CDR3 protein: CASSSPTMTGGTQYF; CDR3 DNA: TGTGCCAGCAGTAGCCCGACCATGACTGGGGGGACCCAGTACTTC
CDR3 length: 13; J gene: TRBJ2-7; clone size: NA; D gene: NA; V gene: TRBV7-2; CDR3 protein: CASSSSQGYEQYF; CDR3 DNA: TGTGCCAGCAGCTCGTCACAGGGTTACGAGCAGTACTTC
CDR3 length: 16; J gene: TRBJ2-5; clone size: NA; D gene: TRBD2; V gene: TRBV2; CDR3 protein: CASSVYYAGGEETQYF; CDR3 DNA: TGTGCCAGCAGTGTATATTACGCGGGGGGTGAAGAGACCCAGTACTTC
CDR3 length: 13; J gene: TRBJ2-7; clone size: NA; D gene: NA; V gene: TRBV10-3; CDR3 protein: CAINGGPNYEQYF; CDR3 DNA: TGTGCCATCAACGGGGGGCCCAACTACGAGCAGTACTTC
CDR3 length: 14; J gene: TRBJ1-2; clone size: NA; D gene: NA; V gene: TRBV14; CDR3 protein: CASSQDEAGEGYTF; CDR3 DNA: TGTGCCAGCAGCCAAGACGAGGCAGGGGAGGGCTACACCTTC
CDR3 length: 17; J gene: TRBJ1-2; clone size: NA; D gene: NA; V gene: TRBV15; CDR3 protein: CATSKVTRDQHADSYTF; CDR3 DNA: TGTGCCACCAGCAAAGTCACCAGGGACCAGCACGCGGATAGCTACACCTTC
CDR3 length: 14; J gene: TRBJ2-7; clone size: NA; D gene: NA; V gene: TRBV6-2/TRBV6-3; CDR3 protein: CASSYGGASYEQYF; CDR3 DNA: TGTGCCAGCAGTTACGGAGGGGCCTCCTACGAGCAGTACTTC
CDR3 length: 17; J gene: TRBJ2-2; clone size: NA; D gene: TRBD1; V gene: TRBV5-6; CDR3 protein: CASSFLQGQGSGGELFF; CDR3 DNA: TGTGCCAGCAGCTTTCTCCAGGGACAGGGTTCTGGCGGGGAGCTGTTTTTT
CDR3 length: 14; J gene: TRBJ1-1; clone size: NA; D gene: NA; V gene: TRBV3-1/TRBV3-2; CDR3 protein: CASSPGRGGTEAFF; CDR3 DNA: TGTGCCAGCAGCCCCGGGAGGGGGGGCACTGAAGCTTTCTTT
CDR3 length: 11; J gene: TRBJ1-5; clone size: once; D gene: NA; V gene: TRBV19; CDR3 protein: CASSIARGRHF; CDR3 DNA: TGTGCCAGTAGTATAGCCAGGGGACGACATTTT
CDR3 length: 16; J gene: TRBJ2-3; clone size: NA; D gene: TRBD2; V gene: TRBV7-9; CDR3 protein: CASSLASGGRTDTQYF; CDR3 DNA: TGTGCCAGCAGCTTAGCTAGCGGGGGACGCACAGATACGCAGTATTTT
CDR3 length: 16; J gene: TRBJ2-3; clone size: NA; D gene: TRBD1; V gene: TRBV9; CDR3 protein: CASSVGTGDFTDTQYF; CDR3 DNA: TGTGCCAGCAGCGTTGGGACAGGGGATTTTACAGATACGCAGTATTTT
CDR3 length: 15; J gene: TRBJ2-2; clone size: NA; D gene: TRBD1; V gene: TRBV7-8; CDR3 protein: CASSRQGRVTGELFF; CDR3 DNA: TGTGCCAGCAGTCGACAGGGAAGGGTCACCGGGGAGCTGTTTTTT
CDR3 length: 15; J gene: TRBJ2-1; clone size: NA; D gene: NA; V gene: TRBV2; CDR3 protein: CASTGGEAPRNEQFF; CDR3 DNA: TGTGCCAGCACCGGCGGCGAAGCCCCTCGCAATGAGCAGTTCTTC
CDR3 length: 18; J gene: TRBJ2-7; clone size: NA; D gene: NA; V gene: TRBV7-9; CDR3 protein: CASSLLSPGTERLYEQYF; CDR3 DNA: TGTGCCAGCAGCCTCCTCAGCCCCGGGACGGAGAGACTGTACGAGCAGTACTTC
CDR3 length: 20; J gene: TRBJ2-1; clone size: NA; D gene: TRBD2; V gene: TRBV28; CDR3 protein: CASSSPLGWQLAGAPNEQFF; CDR3 DNA: TGTGCCAGCAGTTCACCGCTGGGGTGGCAACTTGCGGGAGCCCCCAATGAGCAGTTCTTC
CDR3 length: 13; J gene: TRBJ2-1; clone size: NA; D gene: NA; V gene: TRBV19; CDR3 protein: CASSNKGDEEQFF; CDR3 DNA: TGTGCCAGTAGTAATAAAGGGGACGAGGAGCAGTTCTTC
CDR3 length: 16; J gene: TRBJ2-5; clone size: NA; D gene: NA; V gene: TRBV7-6; CDR3 protein: CASSLAWRLVGETQYF; CDR3 DNA: TGTGCCAGCAGCTTAGCGTGGCGGTTAGTAGGAGAGACCCAGTACTTC
CDR3 length: 17; J gene: TRBJ2-1; clone size: NA; D gene: TRBD2; V gene: TRBV28; CDR3 protein: CASSGGIAGDPYNEQFF; CDR3 DNA: TGTGCCAGCAGTGGGGGAATAGCGGGAGACCCCTACAATGAGCAGTTCTTC
CDR3 length: 15; J gene: TRBJ2-6; clone size: NA; D gene: NA; V gene: TRBV7-3; CDR3 protein: CASSPRVSGANVLTF; CDR3 DNA: TGTGCCAGCAGCCCTAGGGTTTCTGGGGCCAACGTCCTGACTTTC
CDR3 length: 15; J gene: TRBJ1-5; clone size: once; D gene: TRBD1; V gene: TRBV28; CDR3 protein: CASSLPQGVNQPQHF; CDR3 DNA: TGTGCCAGCAGTTTACCCCAGGGGGTTAATCAGCCCCAGCATTTT
CDR3 length: 17; J gene: TRBJ2-7; clone size: NA; D gene: TRBD2; V gene: TRBV5-1; CDR3 protein: CASSLALLAGGRFEQYF; CDR3 DNA: TGCGCCAGCAGCTTGGCCCTACTAGCGGGGGGGCGTTTCGAGCAGTACTTC
CDR3 length: 13; J gene: TRBJ2-1; clone size: NA; D gene: NA; V gene: TRBV7-3; CDR3 protein: CASSFSEATEQFF; CDR3 DNA: TGTGCCAGCAGCTTTTCGGAGGCGACAGAGCAGTTCTTC
CDR3 length: 15; J gene: TRBJ2-6; clone size: NA; D gene: NA; V gene: TRBV7-3; CDR3 protein: CASSLISGGANVLTF; CDR3 DNA: TGTGCCAGCAGCTTAATTAGCGGTGGGGCCAACGTCCTGACTTTC
CDR3 length: 15; J gene: TRBJ1-1; clone size: NA; D gene: NA; V gene: TRBV6-1; CDR3 protein: CASSEVRQGVTEAFF; CDR3 DNA: TGTGCCAGCAGTGAAGTTCGACAAGGGGTCACTGAAGCTTTCTTT